These 10 T cell receptor beta chains were all obtained from the same sample, sequenced in a study of blood T cell repertoires in COVID-19. The protocol was immunoSEQ multiplex PCR, while the TCRdb copy is restricted to in-frame clones and leaves out a portion. The table lists 90,000 to 100,000 clones, about 84% of them singletons. Sequencing used peripheral blood. These receptors came from a woman at least 80 years old with acute or convalescent COVID-19.

This clone has just a few counts. The chain combines TRBV20-1 with TRBJ2-1, with a tentative D call TRBD1 (6 bases). V lost 3 bases and J lost 10, with 13 bases in between. This CDR3 contains 12 residues. Per the germline V gene, CDR1 is DFQATT and CDR2 is SNEGSKA (reference sequence). In DNA form, the CDR3 reads TGCAGTGCTAGTCGAGGGGGATGGGAGCAGTTCTTC. It yields the protein CSASRGGWEQFF.

This rearrangement joins TRBV11-2 to TRBJ1-1, with TRBD1 matching over 11 bases. This CDR3 contains 16 residues. Germline V gene data show CDR1 as SGHAT and CDR2 as FQNNGV. Trimming took 4 bases from V and 1 from J; bases not matched to a gene: 5. CDR3 DNA: TGTGCCAGCAGCTCGGACAGGGGGCAAGGGAACACTGAAGCTTTCTTT. Its translation: CASSSDRGQGNTEAFF.

The V and J genes are TRBV29-1 and TRBJ1-2, with TRBD1 matching over 9 bases. Unmatched junction bases numbered 14, after V lost 7 bases and J lost 8 bases. CDR1 is SQVTM, CDR2 ANQGSEA, per germline. The CDR3 spans 14 residues. CDR3 coding DNA: TGCAGCGCCCTAGAGGGACAGGGAGCGGGGGGCTACACCTTC. This translates into CSALEGQGAGGYTF.

The V gene is TRBV6-2 or TRBV6-3, the J gene TRBJ2-7, with TRBD2 matching 7 bases. This CDR3 is built from 12 residues. Trimming took 4 bases from V and 3 from J; bases not matched to a gene: 0. Germline V gene data show CDR1 as MNHEY and CDR2 as SVGEGT. CDR3 protein: CASSWTSYEQYF. The CDR3 DNA is TGTGCCAGCAGTTGGACTAGCTACGAGCAGTACTTC.

With respect to this clone: This CDR3 is also generated by other DNA sequences in the sample. The V and J genes are TRBV24-1 and TRBJ2-5; 11 nucleotides agree with TRBD2. The CDR3 is 16 amino acids. CDR1 and CDR2 from the germline V gene are KGHDR and SFDVKD. V lost 0 bases and J lost 2; bases outside the gene matches: 1. The CDR3 DNA sequence: TGTGCCACCAGTGATTTGGGGACTAGCGGACAAGAGACCCAGTACTTC. Its translation: CATSDLGTSGQETQYF.

This chain connects TRBV3-1 (or the pseudogene TRBV3-2) to TRBJ1-2, with D maybe TRBD1 (5 bases). CDR3 length equals 19 residues. CDR1 LGHDT and CDR2 YNNKEL come from the germline V gene (reference sequence). Trimming shortened V by 0 bases and J by 0 bases, and 20 bases separated the two germline ends. The CDR3 protein is CASSQDRGFGTRANYGYTF. The CDR3, as DNA: TGTGCCAGCAGCCAAGATAGGGGTTTCGGTACGCGAGCTAACTATGGCTACACCTTC.

The chain links TRBV28 to TRBJ1-5; 10 nucleotides line up with TRBD1. Germline lookup yields CDR1 MDHEN and CDR2 SYDVKM. Unmatched junction bases numbered 25, after V lost 7 bases and J lost 7 bases. The CDR3 consists of 20 residues. CDR3 sequence (DNA): TGTGCCAGCACCCCCGTATTCGGTAAATCAAGACAGGGGGCAAGGCAGCCCCAGCATTTT. Encoded protein: CASTPVFGKSRQGARQPQHF.

This clone was detected once. The chain is built from TRBV27 and TRBJ1-2; 7 bases align to TRBD1. The length of the CDR3 is 13 residues. The V gene end was trimmed by 7 bases and the J gene end by 4 bases; junction bases not matched to a gene: 6. The germline V gene has CDR1 MNHEY and CDR2 SMNVEV (reference sequence). The CDR3, as DNA: TGTGCCAGCACGAGACAGGGTGGCTATGGCTACACCTTC. This gives the protein CASTRQGGYGYTF.

This clone was seen a handful of times. The chain recombines TRBV2 with TRBJ1-4; perhaps TRBD1 as D (5 bases). V shed 4 bases and J shed 0 bases, with 12 bases lying between them. CDR1 SNHLY and CDR2 FYNNEI come from the germline V gene. This CDR3 has 16 amino acids. The CDR3 sequence is CASSARTKATNEKLFF. The CDR3 DNA follows: TGTGCCAGCAGTGCCAGGACAAAAGCAACTAATGAAAAACTGTTTTTT. Supplemented by reference TRBV2 and TRBJ1-4, the full variable domain reads EPEVTQTPSHQVTQMGQEVILRCVPISNHLYFYWYRQILGQKVEFLVSFYNNEISEKSEIFDDQFSVERPDGSNFTLKIRSTKLEDSAMYFCASSARTKATNEKLFFGSGTQLSVL.

By share of the sample, this clone is medium-sized. The chain is built from TRBV6-6 and TRBJ1-2, with D tentatively TRBD1 (5 bases). CDR1 is MNHNY, CDR2 SVGAGI, per germline (reference sequence). The CDR3 has 13 amino acids. V was clipped by 5 bases and J by 7 bases, with 14 bases between them. The CDR3 DNA follows: TGTGCCAGCAGTCTCCGGGGGGAGGCTGGCTACACCTTC. This gives the protein CASSLRGEAGYTF.